The sequence of this T cell receptor (beta chain) was determined in a study of T cells in Graves' hyperthyroidism and ophthalmopathy (dated by TCRdb to between 2019 and 2020). About the full investigation: Peripheral blood samples were taken at the time of initial diagnosis, prior to any treatment. A discovery cohort of about 96 patients, roughly 45 with Graves' ophthalmopathy and about 60 with stable Graves' hyperthyroidism, was used to find distinguishing TCR V-J signatures. Whether ophthalmopathy could be predicted prospectively was tested in an independent validation cohort made up of under 20 hyperthyroidism patients plus 17 patients who later progressed to ophthalmopathy. The approximately 90 discovery patients were randomly split 7:3 into training and test sets. Thyroid tissue and blood T-cell repertoires from roughly 6 Graves' hyperthyroidism patients were also compared in the study. After sampling, hyperthyroidism patients received methimazole starting at 30 mg daily, and ophthalmopathy patients received high-dose intravenous methylprednisolone. The paper reports TCR Vbeta CDR3 sequencing of roughly 140 peripheral blood samples: under 45 ophthalmopathy, under 80 hyperthyroidism and around 17 progressor patients.

Overall study outcomes, separate from this receptor: A 13 V-J signature model separated ophthalmopathy from stable hyperthyroidism, with over 85% sensitivity and 81% to 83% specificity in cross-validation and 80%/75% in testing. During validation, the model predicted progression to ophthalmopathy a median of approximately six months ahead of onset, with roughly 65% sensitivity and more than 72% specificity. No statistical method was used to fix the sample size in advance, and group allocation was not hidden from the investigators. Most expanded thyroid clonotypes (frequency above 0.001) were also detected in blood, suggesting blood repertoires may reflect thyroid immune responses.

The CDR1 and CDR2 encoded by the germline V gene (reference sequence) are DFQATT and SNEGSKA. The CDR3 runs 13 residues from the cysteine to the phenylalanine. Left in the record is the CDR3 DNA by itself, 39 bases read in frame from the first base. Trimming takes 4 bases off V and 13 bases off J; junction bases not matched to a gene: 9. TCR beta CDR3 regions were amplified from RNA transcripts. For the first round of RT-PCR on the TCR CDR3, the HTBI primer set was used together with the Qiagen OneStep RT-PCR kit. Libraries were constructed in a second round of multiplex PCR, after which size selection and purification were performed. Libraries were sequenced paired-end with 100 bp reads on an Illumina HiSeq2000. In the paper's pipeline: Raw data were processed with SOAPnuke, discarding reads with adapters, uncalled bases, mean Phred below 15, or no exact constant-primer or identifier match. COPE v1.2.5 was used to merge the high-quality paired reads, and each unique nucleotide sequence was defined as a clonotype. MiTCR v1.1 was used to align the clonotypes against IMGT TRBV, TRBD and TRBJ reference segments. Only V-J combinations with frequency above 0.0001, covering 99% to 99.2% of repertoires, were analysed. A TCS score was defined as the ratio of F50 (clonal expansion) to E x V (chaos), with BLOSUM62-based TCRdist applied between CDR3 peptides within each V-J. Welch's t-statistics and random forest reduced 500 to 550 V-J features to 13, which were used in a naive Bayes classifier (R e1071). Using fastp at Q25 and MiXCR, TCRdb reprocessed the public reads and kept productive beta chains. Identical CDR3 proteins give one entry, which carries the most common genes and DNA. TCRdb, not the authors, supplied the V and J calls. The sample profile shows around 570,000 distinct CDR3 sequences; around 20% of them were found once. 40% to 50% of the sample is taken by the ten largest.

Moderately to severely active disease, a Clinical Activity Score of at least 3, a NOSPECS grade of at least 4, and a duration under 3 months were present in ophthalmopathy patients. Patients with uncontrolled infections, other autoimmune diseases, pregnancy or lactation were excluded. Clinical symptoms, serum thyroxine and TRAb, thyroid ultrasound, and orbital computed tomography formed the basis for the diagnoses. Ficoll-Paque density gradient centrifugation was used to isolate PBMCs from around 10 ml of fresh peripheral blood. Trizol reagent was used to extract total RNA, and RNA quality was then checked on an Agilent 2100 Bioanalyzer. To note about this clonotype: The antigen it recognizes is unknown. No base quality information exists; no much larger clone differs at one position.

The sequencing sample was made of blood. This sequence was found in a man aged 40-49 years with Graves' ophthalmopathy. Rearrangement joined TRBV20-1 to TRBJ2-3, with 12 bases in between that match TRBD2. The DNA sequence reads TGCAGTGCTAAAACTAGCGGGGGGCCCACAGAGTATTTT. Translated, this gives CSAKTSGGPTEYF.